This paragraph reports one T cell receptor beta chain. Its specificity is not known. Assay used: immunoSEQ multiplex PCR; TCRdb lists only in-frame clones, some missing. The repertoire has 90,000 or so clones, around four fifths of them found once; the top ten carry about a tenth. This sample is drawn from a study of PD-1 blockade in classical Hodgkin lymphoma. In the study overall: Once every 2 weeks, patients received intravenous nivolumab at 3 mg/kg.

CDR1 and CDR2 from the germline V gene are SGHDT and YYEEEE. Trimming removed 4 bases at V and 6 bases at J, with 16 bases between. The CDR3 loop spans 15 amino acids. Study conclusions and caveats: A significant rise in TCR diversity by C4D1 was seen for CD4+ but not CD8+ cells. When nivolumab was started under 1 year after ASCT, patients were excluded.

The time point: cycle 4 day 1 (C4D1), after more than 5 weeks of nivolumab. All patients experienced relapse after autologous stem cell transplantation, and brentuximab vedotin exposure was variable. Patients' outcomes at their best amounted to complete response, partial response or progressive disease. V and J are TRBV5-6 and TRBJ2-2; the D gene is possibly TRBD2 (7 bases). The TCR originated in a human donor with classical Hodgkin lymphoma. The specimen was peripheral blood mononuclear cells (PBMCs), collected before the fourth cycle of nivolumab. The CDR3 reads CASSGDYRVAGELFF. Here the CDR3 DNA reads TGTGCCAGCAGCGGGGACTACAGGGTAGCCGGGGAGCTGTTTTTT.